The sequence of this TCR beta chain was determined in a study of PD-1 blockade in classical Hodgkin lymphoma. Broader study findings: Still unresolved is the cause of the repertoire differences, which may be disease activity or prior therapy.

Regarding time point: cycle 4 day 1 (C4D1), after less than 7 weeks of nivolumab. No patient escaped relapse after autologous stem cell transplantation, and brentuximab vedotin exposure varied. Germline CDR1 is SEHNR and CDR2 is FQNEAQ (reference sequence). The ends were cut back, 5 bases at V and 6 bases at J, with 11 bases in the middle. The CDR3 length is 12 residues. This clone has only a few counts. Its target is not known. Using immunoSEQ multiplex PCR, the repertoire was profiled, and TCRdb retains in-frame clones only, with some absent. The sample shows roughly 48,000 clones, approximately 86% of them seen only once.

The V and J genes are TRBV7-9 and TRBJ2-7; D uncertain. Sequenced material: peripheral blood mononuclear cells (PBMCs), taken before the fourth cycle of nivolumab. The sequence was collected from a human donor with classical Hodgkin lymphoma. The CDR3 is CASSLQVPEQYF. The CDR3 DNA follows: TGTGCCAGCAGCCTACAAGTCCCCGAGCAGTACTTC. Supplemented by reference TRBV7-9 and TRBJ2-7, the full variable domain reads DTGVSQNPRHKITKRGQNVTFRCDPISEHNRLYWYRQTLGQGPEFLTYFQNEAQLEKSRLLSDRFSAERPKGSFSTLEIQRTEQGDSAMYLCASSLQVPEQYFGPGTRLTVT.